These T cell receptor beta chains were read from a single sample in a study of cytomegalovirus exposure and HLA in healthy donors. Data came from immunoSEQ multiplex PCR; TCRdb stores just in-frame clones and leaves some out. The repertoire holds 110,000 or so clones, with 74% as singletons. Sequencing input: PBMCs. These TCRs come from a human donor in good health. Both conserved end residues are part of each CDR3. D genes are given only for firm matches. Clone size is shown for a subset of rows, as once, few, many or a class of expanded clone.

NA	TRBD1	TRBV6-1	CASSDVGQGAYEQYF
few	TRBD2	TRBV5-1	CASSFGGAYNEQFF
NA	NA	TRBV9	CASSVGSGGHQETQYF
NA	TRBD2	TRBV28	CASSLTSGRFYEQYF
NA	NA	TRBV5-4	CASSGQQGLNTEAFF
NA	NA	TRBV27	CASVTYEQYF
NA	NA	TRBV28	CASSYPGANVLTF
few	NA	TRBV5-4	CASSITRVNEQFF
NA	NA	TRBV9	CASSAIKTGGNTEAFF
NA	NA	TRBV18	CASSETGRGSTEAFF
NA	NA	TRBV5-4	CASSLTGLSEAFF
NA	NA	TRBV5-1	CASSPMNTGELFF
NA	TRBD2	TRBV5-1	CASRRGGEYNEQFF
NA	NA	TRBV9	CASSVGIVFGNEQFF
NA	TRBD1	TRBV7-2	CASSLPGQGARSYGYTF
NA	TRBD1	TRBV5-1	CASSPGTGYSADTQYF
NA	TRBD2	TRBV30	CAWSRLAGGPSDTQYF
NA	TRBD1	TRBV5-4	CASSLSNRGSSNEQYF
once	TRBD2	TRBV9	CASSAPGLTTGELFF
NA	NA	TRBV29-1	CSATKRGGVITEAFF
NA	NA	TRBV4-2	CASSQGLYNEQFF
NA	NA	TRBV6-5	CASKAAFARETQYF
NA	NA	TRBV18	CASSPPGVGTDEQFF
NA	TRBD1	TRBV28	CASSLPGTGGSRDTQYF
NA	NA	TRBV15	CATSRDKGPTSSGANVLTF
few	NA	TRBV20-1	CSAQGNNEQFF
NA	NA	TRBV7-8	CASSLAGRGYEQYF
NA	NA	TRBV5-5	CASSNGLQLNYGYTF
NA	TRBD1	TRBV4-2	CASSRGTGDYGYTF
NA	NA	TRBV7-2	CASSFATGSRNTEAFF
few	TRBD1	TRBV14	CASSVHRGSTGELFF
NA	TRBD1	TRBV28	CATLLGQREQYF
NA	TRBD2	TRBV7-9	CASSLSMRESHEQYF
NA	TRBD2	TRBV4-3	CASSQPSTGRGELFF
NA	NA	TRBV6-1	CASSGERVKNIQYF
NA	TRBD1	TRBV6-5	CASGQQGANYGYTF
NA	NA	TRBV6-5	CASQGTLNGYTF
NA	NA	TRBV6-4	CASSDVRDTQYF
NA	NA	TRBV6-6	CASSYSSGMGGTEAFF
once	TRBD2	TRBV5-1	CASSLAGTRNNEQFF
NA	NA	TRBV30	CAWMGRGYGYTF